This T cell receptor (beta chain) was found in a study of blood T cell repertoires in COVID-19. The overall study: Samples representing acute and convalescent COVID-19 were sourced from the United States, Italy and Spain. PBMCs, B-cell-depleted T cells, or T cells provided the cDNA or gDNA that made up the material.

Study processing details: Reference gene primer amplification gave nucleated cell count estimates. This table comes from immunoSEQ multiplex PCR, and its TCRdb copy is limited to in-frame clones, with some not included. V, J and clone size are taken as reported in that table, and D and trimming were inferred from the DNA itself. In the table there are 100,000 to 150,000 clones, about four fifths of which are singletons. This receptor was identified in a woman between 50 and 59 years old with acute or convalescent COVID-19. What was sequenced was peripheral blood.

In DNA form, the CDR3 reads TGTGCCAGCAGCCCTTACCAAACGGGGGGCCAGTATGGCTACACCTTC. Translating gives CASSPYQTGGQYGYTF. The V gene is TRBV3-1 (or the pseudogene TRBV3-2), the J gene TRBJ1-2; possibly TRBD1 for D (6 bases). V lost 4 bases to trimming and J lost 5 bases, with 20 bases between them. CDR1 and CDR2 (germline): LGHDT, YNNKEL (reference sequence). There are 16 residues in the CDR3.